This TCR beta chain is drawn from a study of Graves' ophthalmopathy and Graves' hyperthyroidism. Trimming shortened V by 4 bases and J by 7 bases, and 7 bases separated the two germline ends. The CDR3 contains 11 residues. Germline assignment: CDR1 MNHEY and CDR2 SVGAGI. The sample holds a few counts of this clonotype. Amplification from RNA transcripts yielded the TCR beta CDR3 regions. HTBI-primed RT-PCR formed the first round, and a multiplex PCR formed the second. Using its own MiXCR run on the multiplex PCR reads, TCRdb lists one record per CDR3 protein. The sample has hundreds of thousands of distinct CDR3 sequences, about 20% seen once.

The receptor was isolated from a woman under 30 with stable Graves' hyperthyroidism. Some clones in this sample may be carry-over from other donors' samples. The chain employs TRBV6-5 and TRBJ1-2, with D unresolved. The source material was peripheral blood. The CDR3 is CASSSPAGYTF. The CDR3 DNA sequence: TGTGCCAGCAGTTCCCCAGCTGGCTACACCTTC.